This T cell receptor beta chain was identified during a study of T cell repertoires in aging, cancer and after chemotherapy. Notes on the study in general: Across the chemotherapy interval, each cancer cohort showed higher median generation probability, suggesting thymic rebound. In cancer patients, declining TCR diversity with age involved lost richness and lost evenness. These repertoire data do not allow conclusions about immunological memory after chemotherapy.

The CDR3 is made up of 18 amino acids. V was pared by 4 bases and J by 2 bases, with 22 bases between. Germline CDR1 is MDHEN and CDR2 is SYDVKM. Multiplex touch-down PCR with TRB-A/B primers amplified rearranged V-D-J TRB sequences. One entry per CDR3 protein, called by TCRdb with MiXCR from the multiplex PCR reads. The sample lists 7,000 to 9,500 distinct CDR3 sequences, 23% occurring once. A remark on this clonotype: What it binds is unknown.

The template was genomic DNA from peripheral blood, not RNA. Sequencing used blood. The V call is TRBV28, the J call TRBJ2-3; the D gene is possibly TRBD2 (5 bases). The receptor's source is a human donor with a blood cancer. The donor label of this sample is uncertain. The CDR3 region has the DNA TGTGCCAGCAGTTACCAAGCATGGAGGACTTTTTACACAGATACGCAGTATTTT. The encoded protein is CASSYQAWRTFYTDTQYF.